Shown below are 19 T cell receptor beta chains from a single sample sequenced in a study of blood T cell repertoires in COVID-19. Produced via immunoSEQ multiplex PCR; TCRdb's table is partial and in-frame only. The sample gives 150,000 to 200,000 clones, about nine tenths of which show up once; 15% to 20% is in the top ten. The specimen was peripheral blood. The receptors were gathered from a man aged 55 to 70 with active or convalescent COVID-19.

V and J are TRBV18 and TRBJ1-1; 7 nucleotides match TRBD1. The CDR3 totals 15 residues. Germline V lookup: CDR1 KGHSH, CDR2 LQKENI. V trimming: 5 bases; J trimming: 5 bases; junction bases outside the gene matches: 11. The CDR3, as DNA: TGTGCCAGCTCATCGCCCCGGACAGGTGGTACTGAAGCTTTCTTT. It translates to CASSSPRTGGTEAFF. Drawing the rest from reference TRBV18 and TRBJ1-1, the complete variable domain is NAGVMQNPRHLVRRRGQEARLRCSPMKGHSHVYWYRQLPEEGLKFMVYLQKENIIDESGMPKERFSAEFPKEGPSILRIQQVVRGDSAAYFCASSSPRTGGTEAFFGQGTRLTVV.

The V and J genes are TRBV10-2 and TRBJ1-3, with D possibly matching TRBD1 (5 bases). V lost 5 bases and J 9 bases, leaving 14 bases between the germline ends. The CDR3 has 13 amino acids. The germline CDR1 and CDR2 sequences are WSHSY and SAAADI. The CDR3 region has the DNA TGCGCCAGCAGTTTGCAGGGAGGCGCCACCATATATTTT. Translated, it gives CASSLQGGATIYF.

V gene TRBV2 combines with J gene TRBJ2-4, with TRBD1 matching over 7 bases. With V trimmed by 7 bases and J by 6 bases, 9 bases remained unmatched. The CDR3 runs 14 residues. CDR1 is SNHLY, CDR2 FYNNEI, per germline. In DNA, the CDR3 is TGTGCCAGCAAGTTTGGACAGGTTGGAAACATTCAGTACTTC. Protein product: CASKFGQVGNIQYF.

The V call is TRBV5-1, the J call TRBJ2-5; 11 nucleotides line up with TRBD2. The CDR3 length is 14 residues. Trimming cost V 7 bases and J 1 base; bases outside gene matches: 3. Germline V gene lookup returns CDR1 SGHRS and CDR2 YFSETQ. The DNA of the CDR3 is TGCGCCAGCGGGACTAGCGGCCCCCAAGAGACCCAGTACTTC. This codes for CASGTSGPQETQYF.

The chain combines TRBV2 with TRBJ1-5; no firm D call. CDR1 SNHLY and CDR2 FYNNEI come from the germline V gene. V was shortened by 0 bases and J by 6 bases, with 12 bases between the two germline ends. The CDR3 length is 15 residues. The CDR3 DNA sequence: TGTGCCAGCAGTGAAGCATGGCCAGGAGGTCAGCCCCAGCATTTT. Its translation is CASSEAWPGGQPQHF.

This rearrangement joins TRBV6-4 to TRBJ2-6; TRBD1 matches 10 bases. Germline CDR1 MRHNA, CDR2 SNTAGT. The CDR3 is made up of 17 amino acids. Germline trimming cut 3 bases from V and 4 bases from J; bases unmatched to any gene: 6. CDR3 sequence: CASSEGTGASGANVLTF. The DNA for the CDR3 is TGTGCCAGCAGTGAAGGGACAGGGGCGTCGGGGGCCAACGTCCTGACTTTC.

The chain joins TRBV3-1 (or the pseudogene TRBV3-2) to TRBJ2-1, with a weak D call TRBD2 (6 bases). The CDR3 is 15 amino acids. The germline V gene has CDR1 LGHDT and CDR2 YNNKEL (reference sequence). The germline V and J ends were trimmed by 2 bases and 0 bases, with 8 bases remaining between them. The CDR3 loop reads CASSQLGGSYNEQFF. The CDR3 nucleotides are TGTGCCAGCAGCCAACTCGGGGGCTCCTACAATGAGCAGTTCTTC.

This chain links TRBV5-8 with TRBJ2-7, with D tentatively TRBD2 (7 bases). V was shortened by 0 bases and J by 2 bases, with 15 bases between the two germline ends. The length of the CDR3 is 16 residues. CDR1 is SGHTS and CDR2 is YDEGEE in the germline V gene. CDR3 region: CASSLVGGALTYEQYF. DNA of the CDR3: TGTGCCAGCAGCTTGGTAGGGGGGGCCCTTACCTACGAGCAGTACTTC.

This chain links TRBV18 with TRBJ1-2; D is ambiguous. From germline, CDR1 is KGHSH and CDR2 LQKENI. V was clipped by 1 base and J by 2 bases, with 8 bases between them. The CDR3 consists of 14 residues. The chain's CDR3 is CASSPRPNNYGYTF. DNA for the CDR3: TGTGCCAGCTCACCACGGCCCAACAACTATGGCTACACCTTC.

The V and J genes are TRBV24-1 and TRBJ2-5; tentatively, D is TRBD2 (6 bases). The germline V gene encodes CDR1 KGHDR and CDR2 SFDVKD. Trimming shortened V by 5 bases and J by 1 base, and 10 bases separated the two germline ends. The CDR3 is made up of 14 amino acids. The CDR3 nucleotides read TGTGCCACCAGTGCGAGCGGGCCCCAAGAGACCCAGTACTTC. It yields the protein CATSASGPQETQYF.

This clone was recorded only once. The gene calls are TRBV27 and TRBJ1-5; TRBD1 agrees at 7 bases. The length of the CDR3 is 15 residues. CDR1 MNHEY and CDR2 SMNVEV come from the germline V gene (reference sequence). Unmatched junction bases numbered 9, after V lost 6 bases and J lost 4 bases. The CDR3 region has the DNA TGTGCCAGCAGCCCCGACAGGGTTCGTAATCAGCCCCAGCATTTT. Encoded protein: CASSPDRVRNQPQHF.

Only one count was recorded for this clone. The V gene is TRBV6-1, the J gene TRBJ1-2, with TRBD1 as a possible D gene (6 bases). The CDR3 totals 17 residues. The germline V gene encodes CDR1 MNHNS and CDR2 SASEGT. Trimming took off 1 base at V and 1 base at J, with 16 bases between the two ends. In nucleotides, the CDR3 is TGTGCCAGCAGTGAAGTCCGATGGACAGCTAATAACTATGGCTACACCTTC. It codes for CASSEVRWTANNYGYTF.

The CDR3: CASSEAPGGPYGYTF. Here the CDR3 DNA reads TGTGCCAGCAGTGAAGCGCCAGGGGGGCCCTATGGCTACACCTTC. V gene TRBV6-1 combines with J gene TRBJ1-2; the match to TRBD1 covers 7 bases. V shed 0 bases and J 4 bases; nucleotides not matched to a gene: 5. Germline CDR1 MNHNS, CDR2 SASEGT. The CDR3 is 15 residues long.

The J gene is TRBJ2-7, the V gene TRBV10-1, with 11 nucleotides matching TRBD2. Germline V gene sequence: CDR1 WNHNN, CDR2 SYGVQD (reference sequence). The CDR3 has 15 residues. V lost 3 bases, J lost 2 bases, and 3 bases stayed unmatched. The CDR3 coding sequence is TGCGCCAGCAGTGATCCACTAGCGGGAGCCTACGAGCAGTACTTC. Protein sequence: CASSDPLAGAYEQYF.

The chain employs TRBV10-3 and TRBJ2-7; D unresolved. The germline V and J ends were trimmed by 8 bases and 10 bases, with 9 bases remaining between them. Germline CDR1 reads ENHRY; CDR2 reads SYGVKD. This CDR3 comprises 9 residues. The CDR3 region is CAIGNSQYF. As DNA, the CDR3 is TGTGCCATCGGTAATAGCCAGTACTTC.

The rearrangement uses TRBV4-1 and TRBJ1-6; D is uncertain. The length of the CDR3 is 13 residues. Germline CDR1 is MGHRA and CDR2 is YSYEKL. Deletions cut 0 bases from V and 10 bases from J, with 7 bases between. The CDR3 region has the DNA TGCGCCAGCAGCCAAGATGGCGGGTCACCCCTCCACTTT. This codes for CASSQDGGSPLHF.

Written as DNA, the CDR3 is TGTGCCAGCAGTCCCGTGACTAGCGGCTACAATGAGCAGTTCTTC. It codes for CASSPVTSGYNEQFF. V and J are TRBV6-5 and TRBJ2-1, with 9 positions matching TRBD2. Germline CDR1 and CDR2: MNHEY and SVGAGI. The V and J ends lost 5 bases and 3 bases, in that order; junction bases with no gene match: 5. The CDR3 extends over 15 amino acids.

This chain connects TRBV27 to TRBJ2-7, with 8 positions matching TRBD2. Germline V CDR1 and CDR2: MNHEY, SMNVEV (reference sequence). The CDR3 sequence is 14 residues long. The trim removed 2 bases at V and 6 bases at J, leaving 6 bases unmatched. Here the CDR3 reads CASSLGLAGGEQYF. For the CDR3, the DNA is TGTGCCAGCAGTTTAGGACTAGCAGGTGGCGAGCAGTACTTC.

The genes are TRBV11-2 and TRBJ2-7; no clear D gene. Trimming took off 3 bases at V and 0 bases at J, with 12 bases between the two ends. There are 15 residues in the CDR3. Germline V CDR1 and CDR2: SGHAT, FQNNGV. CDR3 sequence reads: CASSFRLSSSYEQYF. Written as DNA, the CDR3 is TGTGCCAGCAGCTTTAGACTTTCCAGCTCCTACGAGCAGTACTTC.